Listed below are T cell receptor beta chains from one sample, sequenced in a study of cytomegalovirus exposure and HLA in healthy donors. Using immunoSEQ multiplex PCR, the repertoire was profiled, and TCRdb retains in-frame clones only, with some absent. The data hold 150,000 or so clones, with 65% to 75% observed a single time. The sample was PBMCs. All receptors derive from a girl aged 5-17 years in good health and CMV-seronegative. The CDR3 runs from the conserved cysteine through the conserved F or W. Each record gives: D gene, clone size, V gene, J gene, CDR3 DNA, CDR3 protein. D genes are given only for firm matches. For some rows the clone size is stated as once, few or many, or as a class when expanded; others skip it.

NA	NA	TRBV15	TRBJ1-4	TGTGCCACCAGCAGTCGTCGACAGAGAGCAACTAATGAAAAACTGTTTTTT	CATSSRRQRATNEKLFF
TRBD1	NA	TRBV19	TRBJ1-6	TGTGCCAGCGGCAGGGGGCCTAGCTCACCCCTCCACTTT	CASGRGPSSPLHF
NA	NA	TRBV27	TRBJ2-5	TGTGCCAGCAGTTTAACTCTAAACAGGGAGACCCAGTACTTC	CASSLTLNRETQYF
TRBD2	NA	TRBV7-6	TRBJ2-1	TGTGCCAGCAGCAGACTAGCGGGGGTCAATGAGCAGTTCTTC	CASSRLAGVNEQFF
TRBD2	NA	TRBV6-9	TRBJ2-5	TGTGCCAGCGGGGGGGGACAGACCCAGTACTTC	CASGGGQTQYF
TRBD1	NA	TRBV15	TRBJ2-7	TGTGCCACCAGCAGAGATTCTGAGGGGGCGGCAAGCTCCTACGAGCAGTACTTC	CATSRDSEGAASSYEQYF
TRBD1	NA	TRBV5-4	TRBJ2-7	TGTGCCAGCAGCTCAATCGGACAGGACGAGCAGTACTTC	CASSSIGQDEQYF
NA	NA	TRBV13	TRBJ1-4	TGTGCCAGCAGCCCGACGGGTGGCGAAAAACTGTTTTTT	CASSPTGGEKLFF
NA	NA	TRBV5-6	TRBJ1-1	TGTGCCAGCCATCGGGAGGCGAACACTGAAGCTTTCTTT	CASHREANTEAFF
NA	few	TRBV6-1	TRBJ2-7	TGTGCCAGCAGTGAGCTGGGAGTATCCTACGAGCAGTACTTC	CASSELGVSYEQYF
TRBD1	NA	TRBV6-1	TRBJ2-5	TGTGCCAGCACCGGGGACAGGACACAAGAGACCCAGTACTTC	CASTGDRTQETQYF
TRBD2	NA	TRBV6-5	TRBJ2-1	TGTGCCAGCAGCCAAGGACTAGCGGGGATCAATGAGCAGTTCTTC	CASSQGLAGINEQFF
TRBD2	NA	TRBV30	TRBJ2-7	TGTGCCTGGAGCGTGTGGGCGGGGGGAAAAACCTACGAGCAGTACTTC	CAWSVWAGGKTYEQYF
TRBD1	NA	TRBV10-3	TRBJ1-5	TGTGCCATCAGTGAGTTCGACAGGGATCAGCCCCAGCATTTT	CAISEFDRDQPQHF
TRBD1	NA	TRBV6-5	TRBJ2-7	TGTGCCAGCAGTTATGGGACAGGGGTTGGCGAGCAGTACTTC	CASSYGTGVGEQYF
TRBD1	few	TRBV23-1	TRBJ2-7	TGCGCCAGCAGTCAAACTTCCTTACTGGGACAGGGGGTCTACGAGCAGTACTTC	CASSQTSLLGQGVYEQYF
NA	NA	TRBV6-5	TRBJ2-3	TGTGCCAGCAGCGACGGAGCGACAGATACGCAGTATTTT	CASSDGATDTQYF
TRBD2	NA	TRBV6-5	TRBJ2-3	TGTGCCAGCAGTTACTGTACCGGGGGGTCGGATACGCAGTATTTT	CASSYCTGGSDTQYF
TRBD1	few	TRBV19	TRBJ1-1	TGTGCCAGTAGTATTGGGACAGGGAACACTGAAGCTTTCTTT	CASSIGTGNTEAFF
NA	NA	TRBV6-5	TRBJ2-6	TGTGCCAGCAGTCCGGCCGGGGCTGGGGCCAACGTCCTGACTTTC	CASSPAGAGANVLTF
NA	few	TRBV5-1	TRBJ1-4	TGCGCCAGCAGCTTGGGCGCAGGGGTGGGTGAAAAACTGTTTTTT	CASSLGAGVGEKLFF
TRBD2	NA	TRBV5-1	TRBJ2-7	TGCGCCAGCAGCTTGGTCTTCGGGACTAGCGGTACCTACGAGCAGTACTTC	CASSLVFGTSGTYEQYF
NA	few	TRBV6-5	TRBJ2-7	TGTGCCAGCAGTTCCGGGACAAGCTACGAGCAGTACTTC	CASSSGTSYEQYF
NA	NA	TRBV10-1	TRBJ1-6	TGCGCCAGCGGGAGGGGGGAGGCCTATAATTCACCCCTCCACTTT	CASGRGEAYNSPLHF
NA	NA	TRBV7-9	TRBJ1-5	TGTGCCAGCAGCTTAGGGACAGTCCCAAATCAGCCCCAGCATTTT	CASSLGTVPNQPQHF
NA	NA	TRBV19	TRBJ1-2	TGTGCCAGCCATGTACCGGGAGCTAACTATGGCTACACCTTC	CASHVPGANYGYTF
NA	few	TRBV2	TRBJ2-7	TGTGCCAGCAGTGCCGCGTACGAGCAGTACTTC	CASSAAYEQYF
NA	NA	TRBV23-1	TRBJ1-3	TGCGCCAGCAGTCATGCCGCGGACACCATATATTTT	CASSHAADTIYF
NA	NA	TRBV7-9	TRBJ1-2	TGTGCCAGCAGTGAAGACAGGATCTATGGCTACACCTTC	CASSEDRIYGYTF
TRBD1	NA	TRBV5-1	TRBJ1-5	TGCGCCAGCAGCTTAACCGGGACAGGGGATAATCAGCCCCAGCATTTT	CASSLTGTGDNQPQHF
NA	NA	TRBV9	TRBJ2-1	TGTGCCAGCAGCGTAGGTCCTAACTCCTACAATGAGCAGTTCTTC	CASSVGPNSYNEQFF
NA	NA	TRBV19	TRBJ2-7	TGTGCCAGTAGTATCTTGGACCCTTCGGGGGAGCAGTACTTC	CASSILDPSGEQYF
NA	NA	TRBV6-1	TRBJ1-2	TGTGCCAGCAGCGGACAGCAATGGGGCTACACCTTC	CASSGQQWGYTF
TRBD1	NA	TRBV7-8	TRBJ2-7	TGTGCCAGCAGCTCAACAGGGGCAAATAGTTACGAGCAGTACTTC	CASSSTGANSYEQYF
TRBD1	NA	TRBV7-9	TRBJ1-5	TGTGCCAGCAGCTTCGTGGGGGACAGGGGGTCTCATAGCAATCAGCCCCAGCATTTT	CASSFVGDRGSHSNQPQHF
TRBD1	few	TRBV5-1	TRBJ1-4	TGCGCCAGCAGCCCTCGTACCGGGACAGATGTTAATGAAAAACTGTTTTTT	CASSPRTGTDVNEKLFF
NA	NA	TRBV7-2	TRBJ2-7	TGTGCCAGCAGCTTAAACTACCGATCGAGCGAGCAGTACTTC	CASSLNYRSSEQYF
NA	NA	TRBV30	TRBJ1-2	TGTGCCTGGAGTGTGGACACGATTGACTATGGCTACACCTTC	CAWSVDTIDYGYTF
NA	NA	TRBV6-5	TRBJ2-5	TGTGCCAGCAGTTACGGTCATTCCACTCAAGAGACCCAGTACTTC	CASSYGHSTQETQYF